This TCR beta chain was sequenced in a study of read filtering for tumor transcriptome and immune sequencing. Study-wide context: TCR-mapped reads were about 3.5 to 10.27 million with IR-seq versus roughly 80 to 1,300 with RNA-seq.

The CDR3 runs to 14 residues. V lost 10 bases and J lost 4, with 17 bases in between. Germline CDR1 MNHNS, CDR2 SASEGT. From approximately 400 ng of RNA, a library with molecular barcoded alpha/delta and beta/gamma adaptors was made. TCRdb used MiXCR to reprocess the reads, holding one entry per CDR3 protein. The sample consists of around 130,000 distinct CDR3 sequences, roughly 13% of them appearing once. The sample consisted of a population of CD138-negative cells sorted from bone marrow. The TCR originated in a donor at least 40 years old with multiple myeloma. V and J are TRBV6-1 and TRBJ1-3; D is perhaps TRBD1 (5 bases). The DNA for the CDR3 is TGTGCCATTTCGACAGCGGAGACGGGAAACACCATATATTTT. Residues: CAISTAETGNTIYF.